One T cell receptor (beta chain) is described in this entry. Its target is unknown. Here immunoSEQ multiplex PCR was the method, and the copy in TCRdb shows in-frame clones only, minus some. The table has tens of thousands of clones, approximately 95% seen once; the top ten hold roughly 11%. The data were taken from a study of OX40 agonist ivuxolimab in advanced cancers. Findings and caveats of the study: Some nonresponders also had low normalized T-cell clonal expansion.

Germline CDR1 and CDR2: LGHNA and YNFKEQ. This CDR3 comprises 16 residues. V was pared by 4 bases and J by 7 bases, with 19 bases between. The V gene is TRBV4-2, the J gene TRBJ1-4, with TRBD1 as a possible D gene (6 bases). Here the sequenced sample was CD4+ or CD8+ T cells sorted from blood, taken in a trial of the OX40 agonist ivuxolimab. This clonotype was sampled from an adult with an advanced solid tumor such as melanoma, head and neck, liver or kidney cancer. The CDR3 nucleotides are TGTGCCAGCAGCCCTACCGGCAGGGGCTCAAGTGAAAAACTGTTTTTT. Translated: CASSPTGRGSSEKLFF.